This T cell receptor (beta chain) was captured in a study of cytomegalovirus exposure and HLA in healthy donors. This clone appeared once. PCR amplification relied on 60 Vbeta primers (plus 13 Jbeta primers). Here immunoSEQ multiplex PCR was the method, and the copy in TCRdb shows in-frame clones only, minus some. The table shows about 160,000 clones, with roughly 80% occurring only once. V shed 4 bases, J shed 5 bases, and the junction held 7 bases outside the gene matches. This CDR3 has 15 residues. Germline lookup yields CDR1 MNHEY and CDR2 SVGAGI. Participants comprised healthy donors of bone marrow.

V gene TRBV6-5 combines with J gene TRBJ2-4; 8 bases line up with TRBD2. The sample was PBMCs. The origin of this receptor is a woman between 25 and 40 years old in good health and CMV-seropositive. CDR3 nucleotides: TGTGCCAGCAGTTCGGGAGGGGCAGGCCAAAACATTCAGTACTTC. Translation: CASSSGGAGQNIQYF.